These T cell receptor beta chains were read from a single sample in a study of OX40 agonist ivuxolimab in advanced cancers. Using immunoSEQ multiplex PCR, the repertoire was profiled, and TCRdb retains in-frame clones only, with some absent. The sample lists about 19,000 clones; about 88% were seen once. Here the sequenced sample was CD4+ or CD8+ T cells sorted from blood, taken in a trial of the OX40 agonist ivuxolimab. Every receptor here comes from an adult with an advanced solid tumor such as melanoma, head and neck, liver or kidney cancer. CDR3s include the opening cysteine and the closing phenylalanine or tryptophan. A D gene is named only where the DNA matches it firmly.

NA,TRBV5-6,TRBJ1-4,CASSPRGDQGEKLFF
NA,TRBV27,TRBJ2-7,CASRNEGRGLYEQYF
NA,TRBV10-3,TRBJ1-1,CAISESLGFLTTEAFF
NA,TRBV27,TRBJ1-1,CASSLVRSTEAFF
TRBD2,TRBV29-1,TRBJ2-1,CSVEKVAGNWFF
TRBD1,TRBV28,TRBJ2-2,CASSPGQGTGELFF
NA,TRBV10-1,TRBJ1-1,CASSEEIGTMNTEAFF
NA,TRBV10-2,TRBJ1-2,CASSESYTNYGYTF
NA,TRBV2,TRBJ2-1,CASSESGNEQFF
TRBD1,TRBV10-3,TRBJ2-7,CAISARDRGQDEQYF
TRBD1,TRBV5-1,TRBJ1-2,CASSLGFGTGYGYTF
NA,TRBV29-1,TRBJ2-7,CSVGAQERNEQYF
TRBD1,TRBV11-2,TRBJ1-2,CASSLAEGAHYGYTF
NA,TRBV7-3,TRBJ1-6,CASSRGAESPLHF
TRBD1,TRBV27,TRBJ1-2,CASSLGQGGLNYGYTF
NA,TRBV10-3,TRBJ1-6,CAISEWGRGDSPLHF
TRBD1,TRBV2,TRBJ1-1,CASSEGYRGTEAFF
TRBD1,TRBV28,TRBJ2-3,CASSPTGAGSTDTQYF
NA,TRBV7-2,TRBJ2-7,CASRTSPGIPYEQYF
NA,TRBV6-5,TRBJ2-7,CASSYKLSYEQYF
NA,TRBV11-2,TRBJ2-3,CASSLTALTDTQYF
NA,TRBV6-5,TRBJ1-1,CASSYSPWAAEAFF
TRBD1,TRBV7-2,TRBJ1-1,CASSSQGGPGAFF
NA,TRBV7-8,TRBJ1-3,CASSYQLVSTGNTIYF
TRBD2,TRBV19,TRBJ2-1,CASSRRREAGYEQFF
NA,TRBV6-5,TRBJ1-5,CASNDRGPQHF
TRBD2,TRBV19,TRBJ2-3,CASRTSGGSPDTQYF
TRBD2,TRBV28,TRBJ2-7,CASSSSSGDNEQYF
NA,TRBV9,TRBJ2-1,CASSVEGNEQFF
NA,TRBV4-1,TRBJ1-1,CASSPRALNTEAFF
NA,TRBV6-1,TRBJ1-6,CASTLGGSYNSPLHF
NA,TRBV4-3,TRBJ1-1,CASSQDQGRTEAFF
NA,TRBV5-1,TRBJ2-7,CATRPQETYEQYF
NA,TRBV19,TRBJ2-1,CATSPSQGNEQFF
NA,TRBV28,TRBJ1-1,CASSLSRGSAEAFF
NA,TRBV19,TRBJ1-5,CASKSRGDNQPQHF
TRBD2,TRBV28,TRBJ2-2,CATKNPTSGENTGELFF
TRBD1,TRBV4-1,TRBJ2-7,CASSPGQGIYEQYF
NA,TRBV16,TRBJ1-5,CASSQSQGVFQPQHF
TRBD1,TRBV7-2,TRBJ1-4,CASSLTGGGNEKLFF
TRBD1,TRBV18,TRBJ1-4,CASSPGQGNEKLFF
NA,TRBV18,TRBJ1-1,CASSPPGNTEAFF
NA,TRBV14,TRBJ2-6,CASSLVRGANVLTF
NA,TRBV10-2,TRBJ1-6,CASTDPQGTPLHF
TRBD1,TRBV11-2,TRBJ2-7,CASSFNRGYEQYF
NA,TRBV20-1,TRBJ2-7,CSAEDRNEQYF
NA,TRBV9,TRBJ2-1,CASSPFDRSSYNEQFF
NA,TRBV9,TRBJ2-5,CASSFTDRPETQYF
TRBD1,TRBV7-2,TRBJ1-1,CASSSRQGDTEAFF
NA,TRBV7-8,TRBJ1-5,CASSLGGTRDTLRQPQHF
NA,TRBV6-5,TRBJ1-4,CASSYSMREGEKLFF
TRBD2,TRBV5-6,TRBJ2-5,CASSFPLAGAGETQYF
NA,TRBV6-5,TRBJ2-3,CASQMATYTDTQYF
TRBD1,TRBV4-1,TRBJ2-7,CASSRTATGTGPLGEQYF
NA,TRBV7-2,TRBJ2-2,CASSFPGYNTGELFF
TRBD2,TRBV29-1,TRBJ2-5,CSVKLAGGETQYF
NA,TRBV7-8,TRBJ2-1,CASSLVVLAVEQFF
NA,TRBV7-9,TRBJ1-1,CASSPGGSSNTEAFF
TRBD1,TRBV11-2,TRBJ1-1,CASRSRQGANTEAFF
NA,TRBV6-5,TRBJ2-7,CASKAGLTYEQYF